This T cell receptor beta chain was recovered during a study of shared clonotypes between healthy human individuals. Overall study results and limits: When compared with the clonotypes that were shared by all four sorted-subset donors, the non-shared clonotypes turned out to have lower generation probabilities.

Original handling: ImmunoSEQ supplied junction-only sequences lacking quality scores, so filtering was different. Assay used: immunoSEQ multiplex PCR; TCRdb lists only in-frame clones, some missing. The V and J calls and clone size are taken from that table; D and trimming were inferred from the DNA. The table includes 2 million to 2.5 million clones, approximately 93% detected once. In the case of this clone: No antigen is known for it.

Germline V CDR1 and CDR2: MNHNS, SASEGT. With V trimmed by 6 bases and J by 4 bases, 8 bases remained unmatched. This CDR3 has 14 amino acids. Every donor was a Caucasian adult from Nashville, Tennessee. Sequenced: naive CD4+ T cells from PBMCs. Subset of the sample: CD45RA+ positively selected. The chain joins TRBV6-1 to TRBJ2-7; 8 bases agree with TRBD1. The receptor's source is a young man in good health. Some clones in this sample may be carry-over from other donors' samples. The CDR3 nucleotides read TGTGCCAGCAGGGATGACAGGGGATCGTACGAGCAGTACTTC. Its translation is CASRDDRGSYEQYF.